The source of this TCR beta chain is a study of T cell responses to AZD1222 COVID-19 vaccine. Study-level points and caveats: Every sample of the repertoires postdated the peak T cell response. It should be noted that donors were predominantly white British and more often female, and clonal diversity was possibly underestimated. The CD4 TCRs associated with vaccination extended across spike and predominated at 160-218 and 743-854. Unmutated variant regions reportedly attract nearly half of all spike-specific TCRs.

The data were produced by immunoSEQ multiplex PCR, yet TCRdb's version contains in-frame clones alone and is incomplete. The profile shows under 250,000 clones, just over 90% of them singletons. About this clone itself: Its target is unknown.

This material consisted of peripheral blood, taken on day 0 of MenACWY control vaccination. The TCR was taken from an adult in good health.

The CDR3 loop is CASSFGDGHYGYTF. The CDR3 DNA reads TGTGCCAGCAGCTTTGGGGACGGTCACTATGGCTACACCTTC. The V call is TRBV7-8, the J call TRBJ1-2, with a possible D match to TRBD1 (5 bases). CDR1 and CDR2 from the germline V gene are SGHVS and FQNEAQ. The CDR3 runs to 14 residues. With 3 bases removed from V and 3 bases from J, the gap between germline ends came to 11 bases. Looking up the rest from reference TRBV7-8 and TRBJ1-2 gives the full variable domain: GAGVSQSPRYKVAKRGQDVALRCDPISGHVSLFWYQQALGQGPEFLTYFQNEAQLDKSGLPSDRFFAERPEGSVSTLKIQRTQQEDSAVYLCASSFGDGHYGYTFGSGTRLTVV.